Each of the 20 T cell receptor beta chains below was sequenced from the same sample in a study of blood T cells in healthy people across ages. Next came a second PCR, run for roughly 7 to 12 cycles, which used a sample-barcoded 5' primer along with a J-beta primer mix. TCRdb processed the 5' RACE reads anew with MiXCR; each CDR3 protein has one entry. The data show approximately 2,000,000 distinct CDR3 sequences, with 39% seen just once and roughly 23% held by the top ten. Sequenced sample: blood. Receptors originate from a human donor in good health.

The chain couples TRBV4-2 to TRBJ2-4, with 10 bases aligning to TRBD1. The J call may be faulty, since TRBJ2-7 better matches the DNA end. CDR3 size: 19 residues. The germline gives CDR1 LGHNA, CDR2 YNFKEQ. CDR3 sequence reads: CASSQDPGTGAVRPYEQYF. CDR3 bases: TGTGCCAGCAGCCAAGATCCCGGGACAGGGGCCGTGCGTCCCTACGAGCAGTACTTC.

The gene calls are TRBV12-3 or TRBV12-4 and TRBJ2-5, with a weak D call TRBD1 (5 bases). This CDR3 is 14 amino acids long. Between the trimmed V and J ends, which lost 6 bases and 0 bases, there was a span of 11 bases. The CDR3 DNA sequence: TGTGCCAGCAGCCCTGGGGCGAACCAAGAGACCCAGTACTTC. Its translation is CASSPGANQETQYF.

CDR3 sequence reads: CASSYSSGNSGANVLTF. The CDR3 DNA sequence: TGTGCCAGCAGTTACTCGTCCGGGAATTCTGGGGCCAACGTCCTGACTTTC. J is TRBJ2-6 and V is TRBV6-5, with D possibly TRBD2 on 5 matching bases. Trimming took off 0 bases at V and 1 base at J, with 10 bases between the two ends. Germline V gives CDR1 MNHEY, CDR2 SVGAGI. The CDR3 has 17 residues.

The chain has TRBV20-1 and TRBJ2-3; 7 bases agree with TRBD2. CDR3 length: 16 amino acids. Trimming took 3 bases from V and 1 from J; bases not matched to a gene: 10. Germline CDR1 DFQATT, CDR2 SNEGSKA (reference sequence). The CDR3 loop is CSASLPRGVGTDTQYF. The CDR3 nucleotides are TGCAGTGCTAGCCTACCCCGGGGGGTCGGCACAGATACGCAGTATTTT.

In its sample, this clonotype was seen a few times. V and J are TRBV7-3 and TRBJ2-5; D possibly corresponds to TRBD2 (6 bases). V dropped 3 bases and J dropped 6 bases, with 20 bases sitting between them. The CDR3 extends over 16 amino acids. CDR1 is SGHTA and CDR2 is FQGTGA in the germline V gene. CDR3 residues: CASSFGGGGVAQTQYF. CDR3 in DNA: TGTGCCAGCAGCTTTGGGGGTGGCGGGGTAGCACAGACCCAGTACTTC.

The sample holds a few counts of this clonotype. This rearrangement joins TRBV2 to TRBJ2-5; the match to TRBD2 covers 9 bases. The CDR3 totals 14 residues. Germline assignment: CDR1 SNHLY and CDR2 FYNNEI. V was pared by 5 bases and J by 5 bases, with 6 bases of the junction left unmatched. The CDR3 reads CASSPISGGETQYF. DNA for the CDR3: TGTGCCAGCAGTCCAATTAGCGGGGGCGAGACCCAGTACTTC.

This rearrangement joins TRBV2 to TRBJ1-2; the D gene is possibly TRBD1 (5 bases). Germline CDR1 reads SNHLY; CDR2 reads FYNNEI. Trimming pared 3 bases from V and 7 bases from J, leaving 12 bases between. This CDR3 has 13 amino acids. The CDR3 nucleotides read TGTGCCAGCAGTGATCTGGGGGTTTCTGGCTACACCTTC. Translation gives CASSDLGVSGYTF.

This clonotype was seen only a few times. The chain combines TRBV27 with TRBJ2-7, with 12 nucleotides matching TRBD1. The germline V gene has CDR1 MNHEY and CDR2 SMNVEV (reference sequence). The CDR3 is 16 amino acids. The J segment lost 3 bases and the V segment lost 3 bases, leaving 6 bases of the junction unmatched. The CDR3 protein is CASSLSGDRGLYEQYF. The CDR3 DNA is TGTGCCAGCAGTTTGTCTGGGGACAGGGGGCTCTACGAGCAGTACTTC.

This chain connects TRBV6-1 to TRBJ1-6; D is perhaps TRBD1 (6 bases). Trimming stripped 8 bases from V and 8 bases from J, with 16 bases between. The CDR3 sequence is 14 residues long. Germline CDR1 MNHNS, CDR2 SASEGT. The CDR3 nucleotides read TGTGCCAGCTCCAGGACAGATGGATATTCACCCCTCCACTTT. This codes for CASSRTDGYSPLHF.

The chain recombines TRBV7-9 with TRBJ2-1, with no clear D. V was pared by 8 bases and J by 13 bases, with 21 bases between. The germline gives CDR1 SEHNR, CDR2 FQNEAQ (reference sequence). The CDR3 covers 13 residues. The CDR3 protein is CASGALSYETQFF. Written as DNA, the CDR3 is TGTGCCAGCGGCGCCCTTTCGTACGAGACCCAGTTCTTC. Full variable domain (remainder filled in from reference TRBV7-9 and TRBJ2-1): DTGVSQNPRHKITKRGQNVTFRCDPISEHNRLYWYRQTLGQGPEFLTYFQNEAQLEKSRLLSDRFSAERPKGSFSTLEIQRTEQGDSAMYLCASGALSYETQFFGPGTRLTVL.

The rearrangement joins TRBV12-3 or TRBV12-4 to TRBJ1-3; 7 nucleotides match TRBD1. Germline trimming cut 6 bases from V and 4 bases from J; bases unmatched to any gene: 15. The CDR3 consists of 17 residues. This CDR3 is CASRYPAGQLIGNTIYF. CDR3 DNA sequence: TGTGCCAGCAGATACCCCGCGGGACAGCTAATAGGAAACACCATATATTTT.

This chain links TRBV5-1 with TRBJ1-2; 7 bases line up with TRBD1. The germline V gene encodes CDR1 SGHRS and CDR2 YFSETQ. With V trimmed by 4 bases and J by 2 bases, 8 bases remained unmatched. The CDR3 runs to 15 residues. The CDR3 nucleotides are TGCGCCAGCAGCGGGGAGGGACAGCACAACTATGGCTACACCTTC. It translates to CASSGEGQHNYGYTF.

This clonotype has a handful of counts. V is TRBV5-1 and J is TRBJ2-4, with 9 bases fitting TRBD1. Trimming at V came to 5 bases and at J to 6 bases, leaving 6 bases not matched to a gene. The CDR3 contains 14 residues. Germline lookup yields CDR1 SGHRS and CDR2 YFSETQ. CDR3 in DNA: TGCGCCAGCAGGGACGGGACAGGGCCAAACATTCAGTACTTC. This gives the protein CASRDGTGPNIQYF. The whole variable domain, remainder taken from reference TRBV5-1 and TRBJ2-4, is KAGVTQTPRYLIKTRGQQVTLSCSPISGHRSVSWYQQTPGQGLQFLFEYFSETQRNKGNFPGRFSGRQFSNSRSEMNVSTLELGDSALYLCASRDGTGPNIQYFGAGTRLSVL.

This clonotype was seen repeatedly, ten times or more. This sequence joins TRBV29-1 and TRBJ2-5; possible D gene TRBD1, 6 bases. The germline V gene encodes CDR1 SQVTM and CDR2 ANQGSEA. This CDR3 spans 11 amino acids. V gave up 7 bases and J gave up 2 bases, with 8 bases separating them. CDR3 DNA: TGCAGCGGGGACATACAAGAGACCCAGTACTTC. Amino acids: CSGDIQETQYF.

This clonotype was picked up a small number of times. The chain's CDR3 is CASSRDVEDGYTF. DNA of the CDR3: TGTGCCAGCAGCCGGGACGTCGAAGATGGCTACACCTTC. V is TRBV7-2 and J is TRBJ1-2, with D possibly matching TRBD1 (5 bases). Germline values: CDR1 SGHTA, CDR2 FQGNSA. Trimming shortened V by 5 bases and J by 6 bases, and 13 bases separated the two germline ends. This CDR3 is 13 amino acids long.

V gene TRBV5-1 combines with J gene TRBJ2-1, with D tentatively TRBD1 (6 bases). V lost 4 bases, J lost 1 base, and 9 bases lay in between. The CDR3 loop spans 14 amino acids. Germline V gene lookup returns CDR1 SGHRS and CDR2 YFSETQ. DNA of the CDR3: TGCGCCAGCAGCATGACAGGATCCTACAATGAGCAGTTCTTC. Amino acids: CASSMTGSYNEQFF.

The chain is built from TRBV12-3 or TRBV12-4 and TRBJ2-5, with 8 positions matching TRBD2. The CDR3 spans 19 residues. V lost 4 bases, J lost 0 bases, and 16 bases stayed unmatched. Written as DNA, the CDR3 is TGTGCCAGCAGTTCCCCTGGTGGAGCGGGGGTCGAGTACCAAGAGACCCAGTACTTC. Its protein is CASSSPGGAGVEYQETQYF.

This clonotype showed up just a few times. The rearrangement joins TRBV3-1 to TRBJ2-1; TRBD1 aligns across 7 bases. The germline V gene encodes CDR1 LGHDT and CDR2 YNNKEL (reference sequence). This CDR3 contains 16 residues. V lost 3 bases and J lost 7; bases outside the gene matches: 12. CDR3 loop: CASSQVGEGAENEQFF. CDR3 DNA: TGTGCCAGCAGCCAGGTGGGAGAGGGGGCTGAGAATGAGCAGTTCTTC.

The CDR3 loop reads CASSQVGPNTGELFF. The CDR3 region has the DNA TGTGCCAGCAGCCAAGTCGGTCCGAACACCGGGGAGCTGTTTTTT. This chain joins TRBV3-1 and TRBJ2-2; D remains ambiguous. V dropped 1 base and J dropped 0 bases, with 6 bases sitting between them. The CDR3 length is 15 residues. Germline assignment: CDR1 LGHDT and CDR2 YNNKEL (reference sequence).

The gene calls are TRBV4-2 and TRBJ1-5, with D hard to call. The germline gives CDR1 LGHNA, CDR2 YNFKEQ. The V end lost 0 bases, the J end lost 0 bases, and 15 bases lay between the germline ends. The CDR3 length is 18 residues. CDR3 nucleotides: TGTGCCAGCAGCCAAGATGGGAGACTCTCATATAGCAATCAGCCCCAGCATTTT. Protein sequence: CASSQDGRLSYSNQPQHF.